A selection of T cell receptor beta chains follows, all from one sample in a study of blood T cell repertoires in COVID-19. Clones were sequenced by immunoSEQ multiplex PCR, and TCRdb holds only the in-frame ones, with some missing. The profile covers a few hundred thousand clones, with 75% to 90% appearing a single time and roughly 3.9% taken by the ten largest. Sequencing was done on a sample of peripheral blood. The receptor set was obtained from a woman aged 18-29 years with acute or convalescent COVID-19. The conserved cysteine and the conserved F or W are not part of the CDR3 here. Each record gives: V gene, D gene, clone size, CDR3 protein. D genes are given only for firm matches. Some rows have no size entry. The others give once, few or many, or a class for an expanded clone.

V: TRBV15; D: TRBD1; size: NA; CDR3: ATSRDGDSNNSPLH
V: TRBV7-9; D: TRBD1; size: NA; CDR3: ASSPEGTGNTEAF
V: TRBV7-2; D: TRBD2; size: NA; CDR3: ASSSAGGLGGPQY
V: TRBV19; D: NA; size: NA; CDR3: ASSIESSNSPLH
V: TRBV19; D: NA; size: NA; CDR3: AAEGGYGGYGYT
V: TRBV6-5; D: NA; size: NA; CDR3: AGAAGARGETQY
V: TRBV2; D: TRBD2; size: NA; CDR3: ASSRSGGLYNEQF
V: TRBV19; D: NA; size: NA; CDR3: ASSIARSYEQY
V: TRBV27; D: TRBD2; size: once; CDR3: ASSLSAAGVYEQY
V: TRBV5-5; D: NA; size: NA; CDR3: ASSPTPSRGWTEAF
V: TRBV6-5; D: NA; size: NA; CDR3: ASTTTTGRQETQY
V: TRBV28; D: TRBD1; size: NA; CDR3: ASSLIPGQGSNYGYT
V: TRBV19; D: TRBD1; size: NA; CDR3: ASSIGQEFGVKNIQY
V: TRBV9; D: TRBD2; size: NA; CDR3: ASSVGASGEPYEQY
V: TRBV5-1; D: TRBD1; size: NA; CDR3: ASSLGSGQGFEQY
V: TRBV28; D: NA; size: few; CDR3: ASSVPFGEQF
V: TRBV5-1; D: NA; size: NA; CDR3: ASSLGESTEAF
V: TRBV19; D: TRBD2; size: NA; CDR3: ASSISRGNNEQF
V: TRBV7-9; D: TRBD1; size: NA; CDR3: ASSFYTGGESGNTIY
V: TRBV30; D: NA; size: NA; CDR3: AWRAGNSGNTIY
V: TRBV19; D: TRBD2; size: NA; CDR3: ASSTPGLPPETQY
V: TRBV5-1; D: NA; size: NA; CDR3: ASSIGLSLNEKLF
V: TRBV6-2/TRBV6-3; D: NA; size: NA; CDR3: ASSPGGVRSGNTIY
V: TRBV28; D: NA; size: NA; CDR3: ASSYGLGARGYT